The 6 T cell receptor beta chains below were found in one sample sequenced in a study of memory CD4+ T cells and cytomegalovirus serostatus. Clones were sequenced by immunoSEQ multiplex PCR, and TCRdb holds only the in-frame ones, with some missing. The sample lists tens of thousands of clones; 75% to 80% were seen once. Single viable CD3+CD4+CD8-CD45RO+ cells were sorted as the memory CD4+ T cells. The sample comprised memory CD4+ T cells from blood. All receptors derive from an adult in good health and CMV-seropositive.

CDR3 coding DNA: TGCGCCAGCAGCTTAGAGTACGAGCAGTACTTC. As protein: CASSLEYEQYF. This sequence joins TRBV5-1 and TRBJ2-7; D unresolved. V was pared by 2 bases and J by 4 bases, with 4 bases between. The CDR3 covers 11 residues. Germline V CDR1 and CDR2: SGHRS, YFSETQ.

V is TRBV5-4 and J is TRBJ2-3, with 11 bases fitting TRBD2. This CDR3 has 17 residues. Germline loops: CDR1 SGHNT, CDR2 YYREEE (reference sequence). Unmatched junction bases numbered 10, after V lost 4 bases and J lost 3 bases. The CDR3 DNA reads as TGTGCCAGCAGCGGGGGAAGACTAGCGGGGTTGACAGATACGCAGTATTTT. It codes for CASSGGRLAGLTDTQYF.

CDR3 bases: TGTGCCAGCAGCTTAAATCCTAGCGGGGGACAAGAGACCCAGTACTTC. Protein: CASSLNPSGGQETQYF. The V gene is TRBV7-3, the J gene TRBJ2-5, with 10 bases fitting TRBD2. Germline loops: CDR1 SGHTA, CDR2 FQGTGA. J lost 2 bases, V lost 1 base, and 4 bases had no gene match. This CDR3 has 16 residues.

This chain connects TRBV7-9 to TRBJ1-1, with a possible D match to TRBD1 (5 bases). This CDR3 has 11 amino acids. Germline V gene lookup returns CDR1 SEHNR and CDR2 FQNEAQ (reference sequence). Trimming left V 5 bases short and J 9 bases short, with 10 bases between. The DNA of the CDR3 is TGTGCCAGCAGCGTAGACAGAAAAGCTTTCTTT. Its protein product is CASSVDRKAFF.

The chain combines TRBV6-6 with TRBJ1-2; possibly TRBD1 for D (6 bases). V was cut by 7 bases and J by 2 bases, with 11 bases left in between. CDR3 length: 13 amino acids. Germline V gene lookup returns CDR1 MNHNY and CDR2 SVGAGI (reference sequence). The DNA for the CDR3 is TGTGCCAGCAACCCTACAGGGAACTATGGCTACACCTTC. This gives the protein CASNPTGNYGYTF.

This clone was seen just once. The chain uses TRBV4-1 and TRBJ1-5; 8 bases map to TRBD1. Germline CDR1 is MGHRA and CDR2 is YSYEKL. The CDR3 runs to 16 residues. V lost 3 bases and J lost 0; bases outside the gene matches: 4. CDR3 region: CASSQPTGGSNQPQHF. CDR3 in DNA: TGCGCCAGCAGCCAGCCCACAGGGGGTAGCAATCAGCCCCAGCATTTT.